A single count supports the clone carrying this TCR beta chain. These data are taken from a study of blood T cell repertoires in COVID-19. In the study overall: Material from acute and convalescent COVID-19 was sourced from the United States, Italy and Spain. The analysed material was cDNA or gDNA that came from T cells, B-cell-depleted T cells, or PBMCs.

In the original processing: Cell counts per sample came from amplifying reference gene primers. Clones were sequenced by immunoSEQ multiplex PCR, and TCRdb holds only the in-frame ones, with some missing. V, J and clone size derive from that table, while D and trimming were established from the DNA sequence. The top ten clones hold around 4.1% of a sample with some 70,000 clones, more than 65% of them seen once. V gave up 8 bases and J gave up 1 base, with 9 bases separating them. CDR1 is MNHEY, CDR2 SVGAGI, per germline. The CDR3 length is 12 residues. The chain carries TRBV6-5 and TRBJ2-7; D is perhaps TRBD2 (5 bases). Sequenced material: peripheral blood. This receptor was obtained from a woman aged 60-75 years with acute or convalescent COVID-19. The CDR3 sequence is CASPQRSYEQYF. The CDR3 DNA reads TGTGCCAGCCCCCAGCGGTCCTACGAGCAGTACTTC.